The subject of this entry is one T cell receptor beta chain. The antigen is undetermined. There are 12 residues in the CDR3. Germline V gene lookup returns CDR1 ENHRY and CDR2 SYGVKD. V gave up 3 bases and J gave up 7 bases, with 9 bases separating them. This record comes from a study of shared clonotypes between healthy human individuals. Donors included only healthy HIV-negative adults lacking recent acute infections or vaccinations. Splitting the CD4+ cells yielded a CD45RA+ naive subset and a CD45RA-negative memory subset. Per the original methods: Junction-only immunoSEQ sequences carried no quality scores, so filtering differed. The repertoire was sequenced with immunoSEQ multiplex PCR; TCRdb's copy has only in-frame clones and lacks some. D and trimming were read from the DNA, whereas the V and J calls and clone size are those reported in that table. The table records 1 million to 1.3 million clones, approximately 80% of them present only once.

Study-wide results and caveats: Among several donors, roughly 5% of naive CD4 clonotypes were found in common.

The clonotype comes from a man aged 18 to 30 in good health. Some clones in this sample may be carry-over from other donors' samples. V is TRBV10-3 and J is TRBJ1-1, with D hard to call. The source material was memory CD4+ T cells from PBMCs. Subset indicated: CD45RA-negative fraction. The CDR3 loop reads CAISEVGGEAFF. The CDR3 region has the DNA TGTGCCATCAGTGAAGTGGGAGGTGAAGCTTTCTTT.